This T cell receptor beta chain appears in the sequencing data of a study of blood T cells in healthy people across ages. Broader study findings: Aged donors had fewer naive CD4+ cells and lower diversity than long-lived donors.

Alongside a J-beta primer mix, a sample-barcoded 5' primer served in a second PCR lasting about 6 to 12 cycles. TCRdb passed the 5' RACE reads through MiXCR, listing each CDR3 protein once. The sample shows about 1.1 million distinct CDR3 sequences, roughly two fifths of them seen only once. With regard to this clonotype: Its target is not known.

The TCR sequence derives from a man younger than 30 in good health. Sequencing input: blood.

The CDR3 coding sequence is TGCAGTGCTAGAGATTTGGGGGAGAACTATGGCTACACCTTC. Translating gives CSARDLGENYGYTF. The chain carries TRBV20-1 and TRBJ1-2, with D possibly being TRBD1 (5 bases). Trimming shortened V by 0 bases and J by 2 bases, and 10 bases separated the two germline ends. Germline V lookup: CDR1 DFQATT, CDR2 SNEGSKA (reference sequence). The CDR3 runs 14 residues.